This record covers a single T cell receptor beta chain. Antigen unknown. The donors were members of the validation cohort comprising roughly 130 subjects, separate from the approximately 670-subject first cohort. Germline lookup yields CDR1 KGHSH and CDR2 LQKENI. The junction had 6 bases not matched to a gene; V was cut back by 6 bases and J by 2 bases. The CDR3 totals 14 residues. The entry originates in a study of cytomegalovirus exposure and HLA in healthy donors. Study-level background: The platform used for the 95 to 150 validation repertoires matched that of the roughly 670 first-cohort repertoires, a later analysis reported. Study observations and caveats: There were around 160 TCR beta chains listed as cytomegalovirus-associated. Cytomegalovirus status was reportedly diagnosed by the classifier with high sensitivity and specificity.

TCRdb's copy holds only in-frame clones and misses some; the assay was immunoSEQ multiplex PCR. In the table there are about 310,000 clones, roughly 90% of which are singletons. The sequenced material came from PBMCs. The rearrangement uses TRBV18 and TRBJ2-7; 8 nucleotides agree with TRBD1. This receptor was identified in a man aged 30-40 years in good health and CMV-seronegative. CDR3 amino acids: CASSEGTGPYEQYF. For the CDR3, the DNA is TGTGCCAGCTCCGAAGGGACAGGCCCCTACGAGCAGTACTTC.